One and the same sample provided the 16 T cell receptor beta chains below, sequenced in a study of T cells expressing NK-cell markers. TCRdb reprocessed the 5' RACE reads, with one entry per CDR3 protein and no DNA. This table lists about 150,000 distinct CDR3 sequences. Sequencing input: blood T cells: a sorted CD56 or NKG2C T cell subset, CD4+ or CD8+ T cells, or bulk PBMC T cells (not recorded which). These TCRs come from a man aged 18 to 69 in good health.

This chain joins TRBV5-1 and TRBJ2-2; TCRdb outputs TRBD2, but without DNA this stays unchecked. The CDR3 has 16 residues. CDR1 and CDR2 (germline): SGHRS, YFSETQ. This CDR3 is CASSLGLAGNTGELFF.

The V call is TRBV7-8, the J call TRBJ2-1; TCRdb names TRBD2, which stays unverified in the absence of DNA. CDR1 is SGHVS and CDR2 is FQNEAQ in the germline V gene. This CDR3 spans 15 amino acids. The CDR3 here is CASSWTSGFYNEQFF. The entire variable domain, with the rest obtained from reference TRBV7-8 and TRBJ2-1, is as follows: GAGVSQSPRYKVAKRGQDVALRCDPISGHVSLFWYQQALGQGPEFLTYFQNEAQLDKSGLPSDRFFAERPEGSVSTLKIQRTQQEDSAVYLCASSWTSGFYNEQFFGPGTRLTVL.

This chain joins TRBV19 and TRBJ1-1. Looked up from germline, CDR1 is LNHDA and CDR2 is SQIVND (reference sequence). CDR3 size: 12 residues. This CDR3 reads CASALVGTEAFF.

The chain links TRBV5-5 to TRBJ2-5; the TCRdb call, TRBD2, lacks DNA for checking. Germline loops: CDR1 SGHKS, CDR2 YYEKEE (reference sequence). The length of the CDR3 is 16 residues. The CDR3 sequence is CASSLREEETQETQYF.

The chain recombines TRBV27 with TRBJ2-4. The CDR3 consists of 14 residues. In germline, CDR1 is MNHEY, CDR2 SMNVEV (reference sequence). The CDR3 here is CASSTTLAKNIQYF.

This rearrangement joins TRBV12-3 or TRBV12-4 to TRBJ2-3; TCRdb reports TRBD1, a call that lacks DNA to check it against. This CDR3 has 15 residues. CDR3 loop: CASSSLQGNADTQYF.

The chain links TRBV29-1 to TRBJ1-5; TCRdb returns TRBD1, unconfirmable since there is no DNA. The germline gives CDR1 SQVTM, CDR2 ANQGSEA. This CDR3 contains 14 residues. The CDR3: CSVVGEGFNQPQHF.

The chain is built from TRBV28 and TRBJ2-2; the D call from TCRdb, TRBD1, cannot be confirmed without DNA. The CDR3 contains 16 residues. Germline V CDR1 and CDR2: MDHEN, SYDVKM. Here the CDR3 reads CASSLARGSGVGELFF.

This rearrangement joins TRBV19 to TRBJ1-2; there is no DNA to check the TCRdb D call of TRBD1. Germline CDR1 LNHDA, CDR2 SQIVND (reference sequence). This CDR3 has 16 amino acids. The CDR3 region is CASSSHSGGTWYGYTF.

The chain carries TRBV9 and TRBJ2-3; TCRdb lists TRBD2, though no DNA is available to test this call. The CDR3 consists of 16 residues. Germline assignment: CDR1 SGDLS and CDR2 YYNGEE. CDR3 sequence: CASSAWTSGPTDTQYF.

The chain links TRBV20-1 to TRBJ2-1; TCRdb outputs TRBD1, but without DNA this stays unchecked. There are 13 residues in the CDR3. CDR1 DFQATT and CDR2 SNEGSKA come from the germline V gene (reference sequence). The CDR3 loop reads CSATSGGFGEQFF.

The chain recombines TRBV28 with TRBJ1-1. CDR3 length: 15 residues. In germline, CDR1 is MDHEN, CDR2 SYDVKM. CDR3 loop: CASRPTRAGGTEAFF. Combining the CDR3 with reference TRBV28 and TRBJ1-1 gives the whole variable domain DVKVTQSSRYLVKRTGEKVFLECVQDMDHENMFWYRQDPGLGLRLIYFSYDVKMKEKGDIPEGYSVSREKKERFSLILESASTNQTSMYLCASRPTRAGGTEAFFGQGTRLTVV.

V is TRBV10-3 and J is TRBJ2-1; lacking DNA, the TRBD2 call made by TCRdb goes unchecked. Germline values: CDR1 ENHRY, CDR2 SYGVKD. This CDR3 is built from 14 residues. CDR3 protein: CAIKASGDSNEQFF.

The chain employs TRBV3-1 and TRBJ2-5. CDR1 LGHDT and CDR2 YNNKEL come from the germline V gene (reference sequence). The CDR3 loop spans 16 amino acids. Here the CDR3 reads CASSQGAWQYQETQYF.

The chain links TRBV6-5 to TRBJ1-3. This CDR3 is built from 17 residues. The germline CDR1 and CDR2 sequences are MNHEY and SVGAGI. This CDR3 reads CASSYSNYASSGNTIYF.

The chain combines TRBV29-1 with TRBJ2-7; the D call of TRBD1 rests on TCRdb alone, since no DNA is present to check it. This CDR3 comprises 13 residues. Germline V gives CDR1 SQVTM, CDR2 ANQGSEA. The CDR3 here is CSVVPRDEDEQYF.